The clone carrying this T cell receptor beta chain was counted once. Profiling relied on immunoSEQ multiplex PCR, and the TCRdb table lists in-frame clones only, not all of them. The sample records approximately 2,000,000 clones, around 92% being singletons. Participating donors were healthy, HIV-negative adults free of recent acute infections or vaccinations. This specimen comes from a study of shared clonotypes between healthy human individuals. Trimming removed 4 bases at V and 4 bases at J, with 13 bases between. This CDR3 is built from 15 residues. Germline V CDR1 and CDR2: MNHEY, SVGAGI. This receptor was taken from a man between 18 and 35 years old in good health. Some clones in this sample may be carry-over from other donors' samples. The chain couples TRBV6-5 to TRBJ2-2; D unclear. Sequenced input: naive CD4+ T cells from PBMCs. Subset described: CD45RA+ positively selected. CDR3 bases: TGTGCCAGCAGTTCAGATCCCTCGGGCACCGGGGAGCTGTTTTTT. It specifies CASSSDPSGTGELFF.